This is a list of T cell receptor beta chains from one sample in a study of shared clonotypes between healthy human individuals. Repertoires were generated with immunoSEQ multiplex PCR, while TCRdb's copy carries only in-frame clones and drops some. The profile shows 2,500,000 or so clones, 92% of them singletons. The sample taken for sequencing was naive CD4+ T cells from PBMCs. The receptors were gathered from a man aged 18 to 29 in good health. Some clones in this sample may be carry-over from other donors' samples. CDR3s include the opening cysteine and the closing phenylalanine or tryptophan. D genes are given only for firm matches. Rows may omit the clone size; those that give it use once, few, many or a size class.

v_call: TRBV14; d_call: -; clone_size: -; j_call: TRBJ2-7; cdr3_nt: TGTGCCAGTTCCCCAGGTACCACCTACGAGCAGTACTTC; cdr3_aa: CASSPGTTYEQYF
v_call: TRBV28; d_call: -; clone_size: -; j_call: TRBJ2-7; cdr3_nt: TGTGCCAGCAGTTTCGCTCGCCTGAGCTCCTACGAGCAGTACTTC; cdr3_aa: CASSFARLSSYEQYF
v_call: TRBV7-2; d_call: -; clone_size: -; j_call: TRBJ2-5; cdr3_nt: TGTGCCAGCAGCTTAATCTCTGGGGTTCAAGAGACCCAGTACTTC; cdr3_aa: CASSLISGVQETQYF
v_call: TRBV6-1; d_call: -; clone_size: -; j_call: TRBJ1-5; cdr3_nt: TGTGCCAGCACTGGGGAGGGCAATCAGCCCCAGCATTTT; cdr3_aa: CASTGEGNQPQHF
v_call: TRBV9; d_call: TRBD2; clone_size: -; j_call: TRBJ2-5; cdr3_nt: TGTGCCAGCAGCGAGTGGGGACTAGCGGGGCAAGAGACCCAGTACTTC; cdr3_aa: CASSEWGLAGQETQYF
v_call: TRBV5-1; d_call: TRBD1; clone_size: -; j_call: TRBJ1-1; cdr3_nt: TGCGCCAGCAGGGGCACAGGGGACCCCGTCGCGGATACTGAAGCTTTCTTT; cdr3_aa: CASRGTGDPVADTEAFF
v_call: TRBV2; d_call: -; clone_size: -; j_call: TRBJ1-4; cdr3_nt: TGTGCCAGCAGGGGGACTACCGCAACTAATGAAAAACTGTTTTTT; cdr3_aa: CASRGTTATNEKLFF
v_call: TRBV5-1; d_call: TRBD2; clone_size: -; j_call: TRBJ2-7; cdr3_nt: TGCGCCAGCAGCCAGGGACTATCTACCTACGAGCAGTACTTC; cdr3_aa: CASSQGLSTYEQYF
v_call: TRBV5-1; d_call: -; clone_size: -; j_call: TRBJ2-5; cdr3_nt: TGCGCCAGCAGCCGGTTGCAGGGTACAGAGACCCAGTACTTC; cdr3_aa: CASSRLQGTETQYF
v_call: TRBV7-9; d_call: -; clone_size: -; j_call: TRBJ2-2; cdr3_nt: TGTGCCAGCAGCTTATTACAGGGTCTCACCGGGGAGCTGTTTTTT; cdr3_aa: CASSLLQGLTGELFF
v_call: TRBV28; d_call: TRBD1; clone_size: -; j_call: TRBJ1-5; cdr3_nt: TGTGCCAGCAGTTTTACAGGGGGCCCTGGCAATCAGCCCCAGCATTTT; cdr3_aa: CASSFTGGPGNQPQHF
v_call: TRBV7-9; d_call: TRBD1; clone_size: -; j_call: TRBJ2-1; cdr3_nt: TGTGCCAGCAGCTTATTTTTTGGGACAGCCTACAATGAGCAATTCTTC; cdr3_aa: CASSLFFGTAYNEQFF
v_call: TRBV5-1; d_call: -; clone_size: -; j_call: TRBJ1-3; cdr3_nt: TGCGCCAGCAGCCCGGGGGGATTCGTCTCTGGAAACACCATATATTTT; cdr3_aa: CASSPGGFVSGNTIYF
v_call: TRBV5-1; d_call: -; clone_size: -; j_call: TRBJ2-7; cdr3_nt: TGCGCCAGCAGCTTCTTCGGCTACGAGCAGTACTTC; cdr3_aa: CASSFFGYEQYF
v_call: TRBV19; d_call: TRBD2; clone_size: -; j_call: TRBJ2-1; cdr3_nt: TGTGCCAGTAGTATAGTAGGACTAGCGGGAGGTAACTCCTACAATGAGCAGTTCTTC; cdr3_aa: CASSIVGLAGGNSYNEQFF
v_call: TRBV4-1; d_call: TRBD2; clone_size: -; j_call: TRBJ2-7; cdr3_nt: TGCGCCAGCAGCCTCGGGCTAGCGGGTTACGAGCAGTACTTC; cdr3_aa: CASSLGLAGYEQYF
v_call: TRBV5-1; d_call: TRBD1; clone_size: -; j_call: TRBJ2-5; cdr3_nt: TGCGCCAGCAGCTTGGGACAGGGGGCCCCAGAGACCCAGTACTTC; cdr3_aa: CASSLGQGAPETQYF
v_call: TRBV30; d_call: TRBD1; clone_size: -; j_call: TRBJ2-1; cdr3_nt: TGTGCCTGGAGCGAACAGGGGGCCTACAATGAGCAGTTCTTC; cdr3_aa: CAWSEQGAYNEQFF
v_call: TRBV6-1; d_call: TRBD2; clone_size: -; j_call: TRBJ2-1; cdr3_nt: TGTGCCAGCAGCTGGACTAGCGGGAAAGGTGAGCAGTTCTTC; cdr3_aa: CASSWTSGKGEQFF
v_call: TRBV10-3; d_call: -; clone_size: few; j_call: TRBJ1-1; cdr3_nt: TGTGCCATCAGCACGAGCCAGACTGAAGCTTTCTTT; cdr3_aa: CAISTSQTEAFF
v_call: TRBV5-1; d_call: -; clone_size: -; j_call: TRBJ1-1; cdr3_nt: TGCGCCAGCAGCTTGGCTGGACAGATGAACACTGAAGCTTTCTTT; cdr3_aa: CASSLAGQMNTEAFF
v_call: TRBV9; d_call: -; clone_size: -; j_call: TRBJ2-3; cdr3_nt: TGTGCCAGCAACCCATCGGGCTACTTAGCAGATACGCAGTATTTT; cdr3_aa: CASNPSGYLADTQYF
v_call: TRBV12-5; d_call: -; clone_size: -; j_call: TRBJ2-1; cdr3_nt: TGTGCTAGTGCCCCCGCTGGTAGTTGGCAGTTCTTC; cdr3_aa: CASAPAGSWQFF
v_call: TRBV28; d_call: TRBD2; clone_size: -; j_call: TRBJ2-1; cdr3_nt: TGTGCCAGCAGTCCCGGGGCTAGCGGGAGTTACGGTGAGCAGTTCTTC; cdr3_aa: CASSPGASGSYGEQFF
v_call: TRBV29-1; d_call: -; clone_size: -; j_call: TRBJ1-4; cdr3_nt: TGCAGCGCCCGGGAGGCAGGCAATGAAAAACTGTTTTTT; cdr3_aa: CSAREAGNEKLFF
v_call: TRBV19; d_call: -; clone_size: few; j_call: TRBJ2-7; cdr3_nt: TGTGCCAGTAGCCTCGGAGGACCGCAGTACTTC; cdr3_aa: CASSLGGPQYF
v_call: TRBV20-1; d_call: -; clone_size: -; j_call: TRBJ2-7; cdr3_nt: TGCAGTGCTAGTAGACTAGGTGTGCAGTACTTC; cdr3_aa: CSASRLGVQYF
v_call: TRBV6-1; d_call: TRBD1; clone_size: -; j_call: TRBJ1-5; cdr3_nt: TGTGCCAGCAGAGACAGGGGGACCAGCAATCAGCCCCAGCATTTT; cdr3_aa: CASRDRGTSNQPQHF
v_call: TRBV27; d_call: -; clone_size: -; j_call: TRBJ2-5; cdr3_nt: TGTGCCAGCGCCTTAGAAGGGCAGAGAGAGACCCAGTACTTC; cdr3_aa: CASALEGQRETQYF
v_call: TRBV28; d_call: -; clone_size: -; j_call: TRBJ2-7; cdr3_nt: TGTGCCAGCAGAGGGGGTCGGTACTACGAGCAGTACTTC; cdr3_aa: CASRGGRYYEQYF
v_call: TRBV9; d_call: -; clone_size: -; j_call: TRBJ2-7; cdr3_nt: TGTGCCAGCAGCGTGGGGGGCTCTGGGGTCTCCTACGAGCAGTACTTC; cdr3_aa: CASSVGGSGVSYEQYF
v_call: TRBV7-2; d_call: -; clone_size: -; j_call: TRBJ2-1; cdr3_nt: TGTGCCAGCAGCTTAGACGGCCGCTACAATGAGCAGTTCTTC; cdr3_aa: CASSLDGRYNEQFF
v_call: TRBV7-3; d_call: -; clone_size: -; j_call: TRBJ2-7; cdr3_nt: TGTGCCAGCAGCTTAAACCCCATACAGTCCGAGCAGTACTTC; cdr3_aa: CASSLNPIQSEQYF
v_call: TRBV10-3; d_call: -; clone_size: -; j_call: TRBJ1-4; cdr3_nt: TGTGCCATCAGTGAGTCGTCCATGGGTGAAAAACTGTTTTTT; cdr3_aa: CAISESSMGEKLFF
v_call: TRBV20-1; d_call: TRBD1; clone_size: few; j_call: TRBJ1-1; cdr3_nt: TGCAGTGCTTCGGACAGGGGTGAGGCTTTCTTT; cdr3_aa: CSASDRGEAFF
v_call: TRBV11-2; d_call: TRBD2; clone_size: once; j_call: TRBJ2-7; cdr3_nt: TGTGCCAGCAGCTTAGCCGGGGGGATATCCTACGAGCAGTACTTC; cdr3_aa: CASSLAGGISYEQYF
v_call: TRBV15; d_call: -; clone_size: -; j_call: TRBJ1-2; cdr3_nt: TGTGCCACCAGCAGAGGGGCAGGGGTTGGCTACACCTTC; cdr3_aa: CATSRGAGVGYTF
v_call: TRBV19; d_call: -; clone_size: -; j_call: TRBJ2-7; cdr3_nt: TGTGCCAGTAGTCTTAAGGTAGCGGACACCTACGAGCAGTACTTC; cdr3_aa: CASSLKVADTYEQYF
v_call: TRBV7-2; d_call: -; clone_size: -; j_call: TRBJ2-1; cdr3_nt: TGTGCCAGCAGCTTAAGCGTATACAATGAGCAGTTCTTC; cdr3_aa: CASSLSVYNEQFF
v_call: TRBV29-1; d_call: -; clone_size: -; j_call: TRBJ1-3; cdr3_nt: TGCAGCGTCTCCGACTGGGCTTCGGGCACCATATATTTT; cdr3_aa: CSVSDWASGTIYF
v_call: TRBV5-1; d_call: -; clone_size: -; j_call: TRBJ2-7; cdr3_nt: TGCGCCAGCAGCTTTGATGGACGGGTCGTCTACGAGCAGTACTTC; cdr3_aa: CASSFDGRVVYEQYF
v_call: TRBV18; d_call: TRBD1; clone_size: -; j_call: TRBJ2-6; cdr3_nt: TGTGCCAGCTCAGAACAGGGGGCCTCGGGGGCCAACGTCCTGACTTTC; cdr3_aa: CASSEQGASGANVLTF
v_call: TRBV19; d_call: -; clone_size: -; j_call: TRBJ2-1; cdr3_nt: TGTGCCAGTAGTCCCCGGGAGAGGGGGCGGTACAATGAGCAGTTCTTC; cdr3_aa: CASSPRERGRYNEQFF
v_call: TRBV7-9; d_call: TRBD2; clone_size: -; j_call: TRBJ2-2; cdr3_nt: TGTGCCAGCAGCCCCGGGGGGGAGCCCGGGGAGCTGTTTTTT; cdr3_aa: CASSPGGEPGELFF
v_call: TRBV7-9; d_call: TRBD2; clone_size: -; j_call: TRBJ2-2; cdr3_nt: TGTGCCAGCAGCTCCGGGACTAGCGGGACGAACACCGGGGAGCTGTTTTTT; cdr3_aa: CASSSGTSGTNTGELFF
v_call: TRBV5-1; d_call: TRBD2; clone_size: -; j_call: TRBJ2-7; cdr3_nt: TGCGCCAGCAGCTTGATCCCGGGACTAGCGGGAGGCCCCACCTACGAGCAGTACTTC; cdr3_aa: CASSLIPGLAGGPTYEQYF
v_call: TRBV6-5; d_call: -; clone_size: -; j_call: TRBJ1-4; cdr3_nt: TGTGCCAGCAGTTATCTCTCAGGCGCAACTAATGAAAAACTGTTTTTT; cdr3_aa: CASSYLSGATNEKLFF
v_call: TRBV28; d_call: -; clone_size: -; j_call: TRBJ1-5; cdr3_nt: TGTGCCAGCAGGACCACCACGGGTGTCCAGCCCCAGCATTTT; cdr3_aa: CASRTTTGVQPQHF
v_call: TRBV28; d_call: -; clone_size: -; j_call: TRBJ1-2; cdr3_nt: TGTGCCAGCAGCCCGGGAGGGGATGGCTACACCTTC; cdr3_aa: CASSPGGDGYTF
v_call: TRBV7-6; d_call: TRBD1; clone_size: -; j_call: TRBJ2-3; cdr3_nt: TGTGCCAGCAGCTTATCCCGGACAGGGCTTGATACGCAGTATTTT; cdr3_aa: CASSLSRTGLDTQYF
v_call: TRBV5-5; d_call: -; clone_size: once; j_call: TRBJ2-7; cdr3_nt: TGTGCCAGCAGCCGCATACTTCAAGTCTACGAGCAGTACTTC; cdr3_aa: CASSRILQVYEQYF
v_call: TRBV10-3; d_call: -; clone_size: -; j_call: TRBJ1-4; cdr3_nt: TGTGCCATCCGACGTGCCTTGAATAATGAAAAACTGTTTTTT; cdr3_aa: CAIRRALNNEKLFF
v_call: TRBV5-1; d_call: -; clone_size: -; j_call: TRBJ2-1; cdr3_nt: TGCGCCAGCAGCGCCGGGCAAAACAATGAGCAGTTCTTC; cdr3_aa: CASSAGQNNEQFF